The next 6 T cell receptor beta chains were all read from a single sample in a study of blood T cell repertoires in COVID-19. Profiled with immunoSEQ multiplex PCR; TCRdb holds only in-frame clones, not every one. The sample lists tens of thousands of clones; approximately 85% were seen once. Sequencing input: peripheral blood. The receptors originated from a woman of 80 years or more with COVID-19, enrolled during active disease.

The chain is built from TRBV27 and TRBJ2-1; D perhaps matches TRBD2 (6 bases). V was shortened by 0 bases and J by 7 bases, with 16 bases between the two germline ends. The CDR3 is 16 residues long. Germline V gene sequence: CDR1 MNHEY, CDR2 SMNVEV (reference sequence). The CDR3 here is CASSLSGGTSQNEQFF. In DNA, the CDR3 is TGTGCCAGCAGTTTATCCGGCGGGACCAGCCAAAATGAGCAGTTCTTC.

V is TRBV5-1 and J is TRBJ2-1, with a tentative D call TRBD2 (6 bases). The CDR3 runs to 16 residues. V was trimmed by 0 bases and J by 3 bases, leaving 13 bases between them. CDR1 is SGHRS, CDR2 YFSETQ, per germline. The CDR3 reads CASSLVPGVLYNEQFF. Here the CDR3 DNA reads TGCGCCAGCAGCTTGGTTCCGGGAGTACTCTACAATGAGCAGTTCTTC.

This clone was seen a single time. The junction differs from germline at one of its ends, possibly a read error. The rearrangement links TRBV20-1 to TRBJ2-1; TRBD2 matches at 8 bases. Germline assignment: CDR1 DFQATT and CDR2 SNEGSKA (reference sequence). The CDR3 spans 11 residues. Written as DNA, the CDR3 is TGCAGTGCAAGAGGCGCGGGGGGGCAGTTCTTC. It yields the protein CSARGAGGQFF.

The table lists this clone with a count of one. The chain links TRBV5-1 to TRBJ1-2, with 9 bases aligning to TRBD1. CDR1 is SGHRS, CDR2 YFSETQ, per germline. Trimming cost V 6 bases and J 9 bases; bases outside gene matches: 6. The CDR3 contains 12 residues. The CDR3, as DNA: TGCGCCAGCACCGGACAGGGGCGTAGCTACACCTTC. Residues: CASTGQGRSYTF.

V is TRBV24-1 and J is TRBJ2-1; 11 bases fit TRBD2. Germline assignment: CDR1 KGHDR and CDR2 SFDVKD. The CDR3 has 15 residues. The ends lost 7 bases at V and 6 bases at J; junction bases unmatched: 7. DNA of the CDR3: TGTGCCACCAGAGTAGCGGGAGGGCCGGGCAATGAGCAGTTCTTC. Amino acid sequence: CATRVAGGPGNEQFF.

In this sample, this clone turned up once. The chain is built from TRBV10-3 and TRBJ2-1; 8 bases fit TRBD2. This CDR3 contains 15 residues. Germline trimming cut 6 bases from V and 4 bases from J; bases unmatched to any gene: 8. The V gene's germline CDR1 is ENHRY and CDR2 SYGVKD. CDR3 nucleotides: TGTGCCATCAGGGACCTAGCGGGTACATACAATGAGCAGTTCTTC. This translates into CAIRDLAGTYNEQFF.